This TCR beta chain was sequenced for a study of control samples from healthy donors and cancer patients. Method: immunoSEQ multiplex PCR; TCRdb's copy keeps in-frame clones and lacks some. The repertoire holds more than 95,000 clones, roughly 92% seen once, with approximately 0.58% in the top ten. Trimming at V came to 3 bases and at J to 2 bases, leaving 12 bases not matched to a gene. Germline CDR1 and CDR2: SGHNT and YYREEE (reference sequence). CDR3 length: 18 residues. The receptor was derived from a man aged 80 or over with head and neck cancer. The sample was PBMCs. J is TRBJ2-3 and V is TRBV5-4; 10 nucleotides line up with TRBD2. The CDR3 sequence is CASSSPTPTSGYTDTQYF. DNA of the CDR3: TGTGCCAGCAGCTCCCCCACCCCGACTAGCGGGTACACAGATACGCAGTATTTT.